This TCR beta chain was profiled in a study of siplizumab effects on memory and regulatory T cells (dated by TCRdb to between 2018 and 2020). In terms of the full investigation: The effect of the anti-CD2 antibody siplizumab on alloreactive T-cell subsets was examined in allogeneic mixed lymphocyte reactions constructed from human PBMCs.

Results the study describes overall, beyond this receptor: Sequences below about 10^-5 frequency were poorly captured, so only a minor fraction of alloreactive clones could be mapped to unstimulated subsets. No functional confirmation was obtained for the suppressive function of proliferating Tregs from siplizumab cultures. The cumulative frequency of alloreactive sequences traceable to unstimulated CD4+ memory T cells was significantly reduced by siplizumab. Of the alloreactive CD4+ clones that could be mapped, the Treg-derived share averaged 68.8% with siplizumab compared with 25% to 30% in control reactions. Roughly 80-95% of proliferating CD4+ or CD8+ clones could not be assigned a naive or memory phenotype. Unstimulated naive T cells appeared more diverse than memory T cells, and naive cells seemed to contribute substantially to the alloresponse.

The CDR3 spans 12 residues, from the cysteine through the phenylalanine. Left in the record is the CDR3 DNA by itself, 36 bases read in frame from the first base. Trimming takes 4 bases from V and 6 bases from J, and the germline ends sit 10 bases apart. Sequences SQVTM (CDR1) and ANQGSEA (CDR2) are obtained from the germline V gene. Unstimulated CD4+ memory cells were also sequenced in three donor pairs, together with CD4+ naive, CD8+ TEMRA, CD8+ naive and CD8+ effector memory subsets. Sorted unstimulated T cells and proliferating T cells recovered from mixed lymphocyte reactions were subjected to TCRbeta CDR3 sequencing. Fresh whole blood from ten HLA-typed healthy donors was used as the source from which PBMCs were isolated. The method was the immunoSEQ multiplex PCR assay. The deep sequencing platform assayed approximately 10^5 TCR templates per sample. Genomic DNA extracted from sorted T cells was used for TCRbeta CDR3 sequencing. In the paper's pipeline: The R programming language was used for clonal analysis of TCRbeta CDR3 data. Alloreactive CD4+ and CD8+ clones were identified by comparing unstimulated samples to CFSE-low samples taken after the reaction. Regulatory or non-regulatory origin of alloreactive CD4+ clones was assigned by matching sequences to the sorted unstimulated Treg and non-Treg repertoires. Not all clones reach the TCRdb copy of this immuneACCESS table, which keeps in-frame sequences only. Checked studies attribute under half of the gap to unresolved V genes and leave the rest unexplained. The V and J calls and the clone size are those of that table, but D and trimming were determined from the DNA. Counted in this sample were approximately 65,000 clones; 75% to 90% of them appeared once. The ten largest account for about 3.5% of the sample.

Details on this clone: Its specific antigen is unknown. Base qualities are not provided; no much larger clone lies one nucleotide away.

This TCR was sampled from a human donor in good health. The rearranged segments are TRBV29-1 and TRBJ2-1; the D gene is perhaps TRBD2, on 5 matching bases. Source material: memory CD4+ T cells sorted from blood. The cell subset or site label, read with the paper, signifies: unstimulated CD4+ memory T cells. The DNA sequence is TGCAGCGTTGGGGAGAGAGGCAATGAGCAGTTCTTC. Its translation is CSVGERGNEQFF.